Sequencing of this T cell receptor beta chain was carried out in a study of regulatory T cells in long-lasting Graves disease. The germline CDR1 and CDR2 sequences are SGHVS and FNYEAQ. V dropped 8 bases and J dropped 1; count of bases not matched to a gene: 4. The CDR3 covers 13 residues. Libraries of TCR beta came from iRepertoire HTBI primers plus Arm-PCR of CDR3 regions. Per the study methods: Segment identification across samples yielded about 60 TRBV and roughly 15 TRBJ segments. TCRdb recomputed calls from the multiplex PCR reads with MiXCR, one row per CDR3 protein. The V and J calls and clone size come from TCRdb's table, not from the authors' own analysis. This table holds around 480,000 distinct CDR3 sequences, about 17% found once. The time point here: newly diagnosed GD, antithyroid drugs for less than 3 months. From PBMCs, RNA was extracted and then used to make the TCR library. This clonotype came up a few times.

A further study also used this sample, focusing on T cells in Graves' hyperthyroidism and ophthalmopathy. From that report: Blood also carried most thyroid clonotypes expanded above 0.001.

The rearrangement uses TRBV7-6 and TRBJ2-5; 7 bases map to TRBD2. This sequence was found in a man aged 40-55 years with Graves disease. The input for sequencing was peripheral blood mononuclear cells (PBMCs), taken at new diagnosis, from a patient treated with antithyroid drugs. For the CDR3, the DNA is TGTGCCAGCGGGGGGGTTGGCCAAGAGACCCAGTACTTC. Translating gives CASGGVGQETQYF.